This entry lists 10 T cell receptor beta chains sequenced from one sample in a study of shared clonotypes between healthy human individuals. Only in-frame clones appear in the TCRdb table, and some are missing; sequencing was by immunoSEQ multiplex PCR. This sample has roughly 2.2 million clones; 85% to 95% occur once, and the top ten carry under 0.45%. Input material: naive CD4+ T cells from PBMCs. Subset indicated: CD45RA+ positively selected. Receptors were obtained from a man aged 18-30 years in good health. Some clones in this sample may be carry-over from other donors' samples.

The CDR3 spells CASSLTDEQYF. The CDR3 nucleotides are TGCGCCAGCAGCTTGACGGACGAGCAGTACTTC. The genes are TRBV5-1 and TRBJ2-7; D is unresolved. The germline V and J ends were trimmed by 1 base and 5 bases, with 4 bases remaining between them. Germline-derived CDR1 and CDR2 are SGHRS and YFSETQ. The CDR3 sequence is 11 residues long.

This sequence joins TRBV28 and TRBJ2-7, with D hard to call. The length of the CDR3 is 12 residues. CDR1 MDHEN and CDR2 SYDVKM come from the germline V gene. The V and J ends lost 7 bases and 3 bases respectively, with 10 bases between them. CDR3 residues: CASTSRNYEQYF. CDR3 coding DNA: TGTGCCAGCACCTCTAGAAACTACGAGCAGTACTTC.

The chain joins TRBV12-5 to TRBJ2-3, with D hard to call. Germline CDR1 and CDR2: LGHNT and FRNRAP. CDR3 length: 12 residues. V lost 2 bases and J 6 bases, leaving 6 bases between the germline ends. CDR3 amino acids: CASGLLGDTQYF. Written as DNA, the CDR3 is TGTGCTAGTGGTTTGTTGGGGGATACGCAGTATTTT.

The chain is built from TRBV4-1 and TRBJ1-5; D unresolved. V was trimmed by 0 bases and J by 2 bases, leaving 14 bases between them. CDR1 and CDR2 from the germline V gene are MGHRA and YSYEKL. This CDR3 contains 17 residues. In nucleotides, the CDR3 is TGCGCCAGCAGCCAAGAGATGGGAACCGCGGGCAATCAGCCCCAGCATTTT. This sequence encodes CASSQEMGTAGNQPQHF.

The chain couples TRBV4-1 to TRBJ1-1, with no clear D. Germline assignment: CDR1 MGHRA and CDR2 YSYEKL. The V end lost 0 bases, the J end lost 1 base, and 12 bases lay between the germline ends. The CDR3 sequence is 16 residues long. The CDR3, as DNA: TGCGCCAGCAGCCAAGATCTAGCACAGAGGAACACTGAAGCTTTCTTT. This codes for CASSQDLAQRNTEAFF.

The chain joins TRBV27 to TRBJ2-7; 7 bases are a match to TRBD1. Germline loops: CDR1 MNHEY, CDR2 SMNVEV (reference sequence). This CDR3 is 16 amino acids long. J lost 2 bases, V lost 5 bases, and 12 bases had no gene match. The CDR3 bases are TGTGCCAGCAGTCCAATCCCCGGGACAGACACCTACGAGCAGTACTTC. Protein product: CASSPIPGTDTYEQYF.

V gene TRBV2 combines with J gene TRBJ1-1; tentative D call: TRBD1 (6 bases). This CDR3 is built from 14 residues. CDR1 is SNHLY and CDR2 is FYNNEI in the germline V gene. Trimming took 7 bases from V and 4 from J, leaving 16 bases between them. Here the CDR3 DNA reads TGTGCCAGCAATTTTAGGGGGGGGATCACTGAAGCTTTCTTT. It encodes CASNFRGGITEAFF.

The chain is built from TRBV28 and TRBJ1-2; TRBD1 agrees at 8 bases. The germline V gene has CDR1 MDHEN and CDR2 SYDVKM. V lost 3 bases to trimming and J lost 7 bases; unmatched junction nucleotides: 10. The CDR3 loop spans 15 amino acids. CDR3 coding DNA: TGTGCCAGCAGTTTCCGAGACAGGGGAGGTGGTGGCTACACCTTC. Residues: CASSFRDRGGGGYTF.

The chain links TRBV5-6 to TRBJ2-7, with D maybe TRBD1 (6 bases). Germline V gives CDR1 SGHDT, CDR2 YYEEEE. The CDR3 totals 15 residues. The germline V and J ends were trimmed by 1 base and 4 bases, with 15 bases remaining between them. CDR3 protein: CASSLTVGTRYEQYF. The DNA of the CDR3 is TGTGCCAGCAGCTTGACAGTCGGGACAAGATACGAGCAGTACTTC.

The sample holds one count of this clone. Other DNA sequences in the same sample also yield this CDR3. The V gene is TRBV5-1, the J gene TRBJ2-7, with D perhaps TRBD1 (5 bases). This CDR3 has 15 residues. The germline V gene has CDR1 SGHRS and CDR2 YFSETQ. Trimming took 0 bases from V and 0 from J, leaving 10 bases between them. The CDR3 sequence: CASSLATGYSYEQYF. The CDR3 DNA reads TGCGCCAGCAGCTTGGCCACAGGATACTCCTACGAGCAGTACTTC.